Presented here are 10 T cell receptor beta chains from one specimen sequenced in a study of T cell repertoires in cytomegalovirus infection. These receptors have no known antigen. MiXCR, run by TCRdb on the reads, gives a single entry per CDR3 protein. This sample carries 750,000 to 950,000 distinct CDR3 sequences, roughly 29% of them seen once, and the ten largest clones take about 12%. The specimen was cultured CD8+ T cells from PBMCs, collected from culture after CMV antigen stimulation. These receptor sequences come from a human donor in good health (CMV status not recorded). Some clones in this sample may be carry-over from other donors' samples.

The chain is built from TRBV14 and TRBJ1-1, with 7 bases fitting TRBD1. This CDR3 is 16 amino acids long. CDR1 is SGHDN and CDR2 is FVKESK in the germline V gene. Trimming removed 4 bases from V and 1 base from J; junction bases left unmatched: 9. This CDR3 is CASSPRQGLSNTEAFF. CDR3 in DNA: TGTGCCAGCAGCCCCCGACAGGGCCTCTCGAACACTGAAGCTTTCTTT.

The gene calls are TRBV7-3 and TRBJ2-3; the D gene is possibly TRBD2 (6 bases). The CDR3 covers 16 residues. V was trimmed by 1 base and J by 1 base, leaving 12 bases between them. Germline lookup yields CDR1 SGHTA and CDR2 FQGTGA. DNA for the CDR3: TGTGCCAGCAGCTTAATCGGAGGGTTTGGCACAGATACGCAGTATTTT. It yields the protein CASSLIGGFGTDTQYF.

Points on this clonotype: It is likely a read error, because the conserved phenylalanine at the end of the CDR3 is missing. The chain couples TRBV12-3 or TRBV12-4 to TRBJ2-3; 8 nucleotides match TRBD2. The CDR3 contains 13 residues. Germline trimming cut 9 bases from V and 2 bases from J; bases unmatched to any gene: 4. The CDR3 reads CASSGELTDTQYS. The CDR3 region has the DNA TGTGCCAGTAGCGGGGAGCTCACAGATACGCAGTATTCT.

This clonotype turned up a few times. The chain employs TRBV7-9 and TRBJ1-1; D remains unclear. Germline CDR1 SEHNR, CDR2 FQNEAQ (reference sequence). V dropped 0 bases and J dropped 6 bases, with 5 bases sitting between them. The length of the CDR3 is 12 residues. CDR3 amino acids: CASSLAEPEAFF. Here the CDR3 DNA reads TGTGCCAGCAGCTTAGCCGAACCTGAAGCTTTCTTT.

The chain employs TRBV6-1 and TRBJ1-2; 11 positions match TRBD1. The CDR3 sequence is 17 residues long. Germline trimming cut 0 bases from V and 7 bases from J; bases unmatched to any gene: 10. Germline V gene lookup returns CDR1 MNHNS and CDR2 SASEGT. CDR3 sequence (DNA): TGTGCCAGCAGTGAAGCGCCCAGGACAGGGGGCTTTTTTGGCTACACCTTC. Its translation: CASSEAPRTGGFFGYTF.

The sample holds many counts of this clonotype. CDR3 protein: CASSSRDRNHNYGYTF. As DNA, the CDR3 is TGTGCCAGCAGCTCCAGAGACAGAAACCATAACTATGGCTACACCTTC. V and J are TRBV7-2 and TRBJ1-2; possible D gene TRBD1, 5 bases. The CDR3 contains 16 residues. Trimming removed 4 bases from V and 1 base from J, with 16 bases in between. Germline V gene data show CDR1 as SGHTA and CDR2 as FQGNSA.

The chain couples TRBV19 to TRBJ2-2, with 13 bases aligning to TRBD2. The CDR3 spans 17 residues. Unmatched junction bases numbered 8, after V lost 6 bases and J lost 4 bases. CDR1 LNHDA and CDR2 SQIVND come from the germline V gene (reference sequence). The CDR3 region has the DNA TGTGCCAGTAGGACCCCACTAGCGGGGGGGCCCACCGGGGAGCTGTTTTTT. Translating gives CASRTPLAGGPTGELFF. Full variable domain (outside the CDR3, taken from reference TRBV19 and TRBJ2-2): DGGITQSPKYLFRKEGQNVTLSCEQNLNHDAMYWYRQDPGQGLRLIYYSQIVNDFQKGDIAEGYSVSREKKESFPLTVTSAQKNPTAFYLCASRTPLAGGPTGELFFGEGSRLTVL.

The V and J genes are TRBV27 and TRBJ1-2, with D perhaps TRBD1 (5 bases). Trimming took off 0 bases at V and 8 bases at J, with 13 bases between the two ends. Germline-derived CDR1 and CDR2 are MNHEY and SMNVEV (reference sequence). This CDR3 has 14 residues. The CDR3 reads CASSLSGPIPGYTF. The CDR3 nucleotides are TGTGCCAGCAGTTTATCGGGGCCAATTCCGGGCTACACCTTC.

A note on this clonotype: This may come from a read error, since a much larger clone is one base off. The V and J genes are TRBV7-2 and TRBJ2-3; tentatively, D is TRBD2 (7 bases). CDR3 size: 18 residues. Germline V gene data show CDR1 as SGHTA and CDR2 as FQGNSA. V was clipped by 1 base and J by 4 bases, with 21 bases between them. This CDR3 is CASSLEAFGGPYSDTQYF. The CDR3 DNA reads as TGTGCCAGCAGCTTAGAGGCCTTCGGGGGGCCTTACTCAGATACGCAGTATTTT.

The genes are TRBV7-6 and TRBJ2-3, with TRBD1 as a possible D gene (5 bases). Looked up from germline, CDR1 is SGHVS and CDR2 is FNYEAQ. Trimming took 1 base from V and 2 from J, leaving 10 bases between them. This CDR3 region has 15 residues. CDR3 DNA sequence: TGTGCCAGCAGCTTAGAAGACAGCTCCACAGATACGCAGTATTTT. This codes for CASSLEDSSTDTQYF.